This T cell receptor beta chain was obtained from a study of T cell repertoires in cytomegalovirus infection. In the study overall: Shared public TCR beta signatures pointed to both CMV infection and a matching HLA type.

TCRdb independently ran MiXCR on the reads; one entry per CDR3 protein. The sample carries about 530,000 distinct CDR3 sequences, 26% recorded once. Findings and caveats of the study: The ex vivo response was dominated by HLA-C-restricted CMV-specific TCR beta clonotypes.

This clonotype showed up many times. The antigen is undetermined. Material: PBMCs. The TCR was taken from a human donor in good health (CMV status not recorded). Some clones in this sample may be carry-over from other donors' samples.

The CDR3 reads CASSYASGSYEQYF. CDR3 in DNA: TGTGCCAGCAGCTACGCTAGCGGGAGCTACGAGCAGTACTTC. The chain employs TRBV6-2 or TRBV6-3 and TRBJ2-7; 10 nucleotides align to TRBD2. The CDR3 loop spans 14 amino acids. V lost 6 bases and J lost 3; bases outside the gene matches: 5. Germline V CDR1 and CDR2: MNHEY, SVGEGT.